This TCR beta chain was sequenced in a study of T cell responses to AZD1222 COVID-19 vaccine. Study in general: The analysis combined second doses at about 4 or about 12 weeks.

CDR1 and CDR2 (germline): MNHEY, SVGAGI. V gave up 7 bases and J gave up 5 bases, with 17 bases separating them. The CDR3 extends over 15 amino acids. Study conclusions and caveats: Spike-specific TCR breadth and depth both grew after two AZD1222 doses. Researchers report vaccine-associated CD4 TCRs spanning spike, with dominance at 160-218 and 743-854. Repertoire collection took place solely once the T cell response had peaked.

About this clone: Its antigen is not identified.

TCRdb's table, derived via immunoSEQ multiplex PCR, lists solely in-frame clones and lacks some. Of 150,000 to 200,000 clones in the sample, 85% to 90% are singletons; the top ten hold about 6.1%. This clonotype was obtained from an adult in good health. The material sequenced was peripheral blood, taken on day 0 of AZD1222 vaccination. The chain combines TRBV6-5 with TRBJ1-4; a weak D match, TRBD1 (5 bases). This chain's CDR3 is CASTETTGGNEKLFF. The DNA for the CDR3 is TGTGCCAGCACCGAAACCACGGGGGGAAATGAAAAACTGTTTTTT.